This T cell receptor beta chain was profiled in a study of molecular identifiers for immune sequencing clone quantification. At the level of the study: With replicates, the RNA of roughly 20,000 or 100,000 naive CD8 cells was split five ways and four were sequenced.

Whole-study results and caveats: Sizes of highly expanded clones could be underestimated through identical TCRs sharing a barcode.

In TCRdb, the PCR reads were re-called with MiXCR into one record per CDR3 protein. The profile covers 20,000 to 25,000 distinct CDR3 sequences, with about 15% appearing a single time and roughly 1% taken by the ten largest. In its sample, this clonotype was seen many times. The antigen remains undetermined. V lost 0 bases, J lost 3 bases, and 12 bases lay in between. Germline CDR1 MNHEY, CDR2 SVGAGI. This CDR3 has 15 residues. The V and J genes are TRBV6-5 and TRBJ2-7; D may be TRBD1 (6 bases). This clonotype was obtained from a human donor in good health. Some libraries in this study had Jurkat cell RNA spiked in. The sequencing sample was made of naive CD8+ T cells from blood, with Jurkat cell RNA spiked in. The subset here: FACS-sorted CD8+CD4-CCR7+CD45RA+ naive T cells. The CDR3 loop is CASSYSPAGVYEQYF. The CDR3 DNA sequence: TGTGCCAGCAGTTACTCCCCCGCAGGGGTCTACGAGCAGTACTTC.